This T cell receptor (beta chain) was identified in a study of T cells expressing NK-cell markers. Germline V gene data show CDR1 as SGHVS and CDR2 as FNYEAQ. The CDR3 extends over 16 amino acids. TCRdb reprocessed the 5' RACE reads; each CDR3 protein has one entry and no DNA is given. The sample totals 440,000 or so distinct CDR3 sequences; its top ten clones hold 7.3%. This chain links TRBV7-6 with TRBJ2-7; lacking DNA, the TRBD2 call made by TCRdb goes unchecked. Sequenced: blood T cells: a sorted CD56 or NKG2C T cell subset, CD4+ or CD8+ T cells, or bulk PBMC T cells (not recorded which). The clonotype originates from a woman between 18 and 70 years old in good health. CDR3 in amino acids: CASSLGGLAGGREQYF.